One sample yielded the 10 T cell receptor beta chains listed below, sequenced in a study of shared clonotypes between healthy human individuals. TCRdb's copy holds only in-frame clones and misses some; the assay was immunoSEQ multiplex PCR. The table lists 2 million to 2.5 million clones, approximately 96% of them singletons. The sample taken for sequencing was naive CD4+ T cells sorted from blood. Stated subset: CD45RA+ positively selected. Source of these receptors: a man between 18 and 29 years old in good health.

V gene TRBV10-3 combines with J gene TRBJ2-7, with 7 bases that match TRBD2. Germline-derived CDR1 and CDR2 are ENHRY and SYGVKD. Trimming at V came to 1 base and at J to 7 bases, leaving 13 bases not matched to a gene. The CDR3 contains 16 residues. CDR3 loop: CAISEWNSGSSVEQYF. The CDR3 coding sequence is TGTGCCATCAGTGAGTGGAATAGCGGGTCGTCGGTTGAGCAGTACTTC.

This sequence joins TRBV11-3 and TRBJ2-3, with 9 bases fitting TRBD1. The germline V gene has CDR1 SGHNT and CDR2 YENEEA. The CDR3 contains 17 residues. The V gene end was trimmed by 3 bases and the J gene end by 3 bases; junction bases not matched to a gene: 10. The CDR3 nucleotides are TGTGCCAGCAGCTTGGGGGGGACAGGGACGGGTACAGATACGCAGTATTTT. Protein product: CASSLGGTGTGTDTQYF. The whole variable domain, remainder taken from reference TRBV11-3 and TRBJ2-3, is EAGVVQSPRYKIIEKKQPVAFWCNPISGHNTLYWYLQNLGQGPELLIRYENEEAVDDSQLPKDRFSAERLKGVDSTLKIQPAELGDSAVYLCASSLGGTGTGTDTQYFGPGTRLTVL.

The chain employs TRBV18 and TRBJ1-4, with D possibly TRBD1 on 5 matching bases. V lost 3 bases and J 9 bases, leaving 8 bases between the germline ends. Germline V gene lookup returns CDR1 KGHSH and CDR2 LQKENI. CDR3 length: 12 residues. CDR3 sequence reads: CASSPEGKKLFF. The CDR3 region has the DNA TGTGCCAGCTCACCCGAGGGGAAAAAACTGTTTTTT.

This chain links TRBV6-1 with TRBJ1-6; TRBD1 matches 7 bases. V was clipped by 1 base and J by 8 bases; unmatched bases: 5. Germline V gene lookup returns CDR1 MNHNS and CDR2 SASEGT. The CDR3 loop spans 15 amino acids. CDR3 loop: CASSEGTGWDSPLHF. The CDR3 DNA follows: TGTGCCAGCAGTGAAGGGACAGGTTGGGATTCACCCCTCCACTTT.

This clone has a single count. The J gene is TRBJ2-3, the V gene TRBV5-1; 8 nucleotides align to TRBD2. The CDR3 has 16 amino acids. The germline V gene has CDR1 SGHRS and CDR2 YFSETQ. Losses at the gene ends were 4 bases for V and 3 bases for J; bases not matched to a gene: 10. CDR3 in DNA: TGCGCCAGCAGCCCGGGGACTAGAATGGGTACAGATACGCAGTATTTT. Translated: CASSPGTRMGTDTQYF.

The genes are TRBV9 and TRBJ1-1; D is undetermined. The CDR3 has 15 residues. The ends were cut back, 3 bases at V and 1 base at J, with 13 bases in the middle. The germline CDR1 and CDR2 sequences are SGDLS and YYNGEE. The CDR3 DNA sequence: TGTGCCAGCAGCGCCAGGACGGACCAGAACACTGAAGCTTTCTTT. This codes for CASSARTDQNTEAFF.

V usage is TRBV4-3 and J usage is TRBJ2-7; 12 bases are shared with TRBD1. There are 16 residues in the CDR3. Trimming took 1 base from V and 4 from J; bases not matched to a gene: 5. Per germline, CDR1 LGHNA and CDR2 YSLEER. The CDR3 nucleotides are TGCGCCAGCAGCCAAGGGACGGGACAGGGGGCGTACGAGCAGTACTTC. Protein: CASSQGTGQGAYEQYF.

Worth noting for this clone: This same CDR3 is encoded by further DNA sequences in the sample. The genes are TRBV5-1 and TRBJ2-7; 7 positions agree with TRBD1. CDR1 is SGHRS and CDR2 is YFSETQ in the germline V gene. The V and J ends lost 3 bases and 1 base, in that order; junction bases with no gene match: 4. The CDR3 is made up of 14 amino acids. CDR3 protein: CASSSGTVSYEQYF. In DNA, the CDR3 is TGCGCCAGCAGCTCCGGGACAGTTTCCTACGAGCAGTACTTC.

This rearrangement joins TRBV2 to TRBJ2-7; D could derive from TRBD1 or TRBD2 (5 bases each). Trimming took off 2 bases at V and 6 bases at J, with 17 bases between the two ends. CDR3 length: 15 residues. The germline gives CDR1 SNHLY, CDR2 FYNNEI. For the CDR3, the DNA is TGTGCCAGCAGTGAATCCGGGACCCCCCAGGGCGAGCAGTACTTC. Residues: CASSESGTPQGEQYF.

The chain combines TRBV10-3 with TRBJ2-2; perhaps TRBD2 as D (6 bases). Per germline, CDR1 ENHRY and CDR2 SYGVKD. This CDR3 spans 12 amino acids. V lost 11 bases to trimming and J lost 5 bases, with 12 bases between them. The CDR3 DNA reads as TGTGCCGTCACTGGGGGGACCGGGGAGCTGTTTTTT. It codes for CAVTGGTGELFF.